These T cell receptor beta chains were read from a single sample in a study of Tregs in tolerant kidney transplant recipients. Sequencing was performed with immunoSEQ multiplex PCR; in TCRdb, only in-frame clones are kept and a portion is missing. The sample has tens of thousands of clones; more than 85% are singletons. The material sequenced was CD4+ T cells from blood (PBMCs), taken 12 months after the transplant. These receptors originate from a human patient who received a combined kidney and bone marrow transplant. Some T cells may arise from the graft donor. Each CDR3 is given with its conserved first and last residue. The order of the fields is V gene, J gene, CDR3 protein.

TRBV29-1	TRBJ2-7	CSVKPGILSYEQYF
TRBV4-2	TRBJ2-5	CASSQDSGQNQETQYF
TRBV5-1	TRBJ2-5	CASSFLAGGNQETQYF
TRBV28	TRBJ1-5	CASSFRTGGYQPQHF
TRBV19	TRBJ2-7	CASSIGSGTGSYEQYF
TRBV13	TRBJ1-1	CASSFLDRATEAFF
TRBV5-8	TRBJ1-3	CASSLGTGSGNTIYF
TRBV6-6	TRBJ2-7	CASSLGQGAPFEQYF
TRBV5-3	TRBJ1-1	CARSLKQRNTEAFF
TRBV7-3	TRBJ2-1	CASSLGRRSNEQFF
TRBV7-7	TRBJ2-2	CASSPDRLDTGELFF
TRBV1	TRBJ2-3	CTSSRAWGGTSGGARGTDTQYF
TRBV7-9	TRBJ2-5	CASSLWTGRETQYF
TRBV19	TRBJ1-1	CASSIGQPNTEAFF
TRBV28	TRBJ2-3	CASSLYPHGFQSSTDTQYF
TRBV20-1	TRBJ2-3	CSARPIDTQYF
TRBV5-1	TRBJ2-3	CASSLAGGPSTDTQYF
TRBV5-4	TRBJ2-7	CASSTHLTGNEQYF
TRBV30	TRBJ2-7	CAWSVGGNSYEQYF
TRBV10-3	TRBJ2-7	CAISNTYEQYF
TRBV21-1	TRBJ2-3	CASSNRVGSSYTDTQYF
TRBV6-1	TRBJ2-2	CASSKWSGELFF
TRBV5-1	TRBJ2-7	CASSLGQGSEQYF
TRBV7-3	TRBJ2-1	CASSSAWGGEQFF
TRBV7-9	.	CASRLRDSYEQYF
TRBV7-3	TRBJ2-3	CASSTFGGRFGDTQYF
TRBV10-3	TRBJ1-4	CAISEGSNEKLFF
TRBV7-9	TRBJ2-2	CASDSSGSSGELFF
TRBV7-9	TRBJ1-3	CASSLQGQGIRTIYF
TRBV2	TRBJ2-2	CATEPGPGELFF
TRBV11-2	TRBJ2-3	CASSLGGPTDTQYF
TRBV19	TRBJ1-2	CASRRTRRGFDYGYTF
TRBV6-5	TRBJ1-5	CASRSYSNQPQHF
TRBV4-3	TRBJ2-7	CASSQVPGLAGESLYEQYF
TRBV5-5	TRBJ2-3	CASSWDSPLPTDTQYF
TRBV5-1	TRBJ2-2	CASSVDRQNTGELFF
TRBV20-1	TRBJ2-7	CSARRVNEQYF
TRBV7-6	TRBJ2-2	CASSLRLAGEQNTGELFF
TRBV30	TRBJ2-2	CASPGQSGELFF
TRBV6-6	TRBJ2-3	CASSKLDRVDTQYF
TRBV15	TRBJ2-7	CATSRTRGPRYF
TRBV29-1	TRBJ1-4	CSVAWEREKLFF
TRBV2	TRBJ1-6	CASAERYNSPLHF
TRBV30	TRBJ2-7	CAWSTNYEQYF
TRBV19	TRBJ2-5	CARWTGPQETQYF
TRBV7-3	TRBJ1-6	CASSLNAAGTNSPLHF
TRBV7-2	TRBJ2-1	CASSLSTSGTFNEQFF
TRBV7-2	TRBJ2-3	CASSPVRGRGTDTQYF
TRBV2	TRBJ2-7	CASSASREGYEQYF